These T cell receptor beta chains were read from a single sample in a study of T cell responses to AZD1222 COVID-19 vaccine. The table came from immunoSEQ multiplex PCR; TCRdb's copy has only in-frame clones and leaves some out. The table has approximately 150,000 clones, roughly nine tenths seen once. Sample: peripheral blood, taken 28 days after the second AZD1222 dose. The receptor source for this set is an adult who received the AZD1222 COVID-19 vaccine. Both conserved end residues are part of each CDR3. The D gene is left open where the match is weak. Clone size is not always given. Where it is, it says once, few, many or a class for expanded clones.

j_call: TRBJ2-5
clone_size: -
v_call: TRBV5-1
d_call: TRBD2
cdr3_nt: TGCGCCAGCAGCACCGGACTAGCTGTCGAGACCCAGTACTTC
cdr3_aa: CASSTGLAVETQYF

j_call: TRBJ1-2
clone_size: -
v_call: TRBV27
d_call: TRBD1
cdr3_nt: TGTGCCAGCAGTCCGATCCTCCGGGACAGGGAATTCGGCTACACCTTC
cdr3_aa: CASSPILRDREFGYTF

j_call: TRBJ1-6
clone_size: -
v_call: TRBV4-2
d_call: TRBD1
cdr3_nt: TGTGCCAGCAGCCAGACAGGGGGTAATAATTCACCCCTCCACTTT
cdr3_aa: CASSQTGGNNSPLHF

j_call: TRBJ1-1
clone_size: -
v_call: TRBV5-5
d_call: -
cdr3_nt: TGTGCCAGCAGCTTGGGTTTGGACACCCGCGAAGCTTTCTTT
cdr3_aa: CASSLGLDTREAFF

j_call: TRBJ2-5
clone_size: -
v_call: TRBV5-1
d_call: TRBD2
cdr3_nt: TGCGCCAGCAGCGGCACCGGGACTAGCGGGGAGACCCAGTACTTC
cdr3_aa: CASSGTGTSGETQYF

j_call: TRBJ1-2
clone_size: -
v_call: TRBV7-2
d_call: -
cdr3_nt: TGTGCCAGCAGCTTACCACTGTCGCGCAGGGAGAAGGGCTACACCTTC
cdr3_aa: CASSLPLSRREKGYTF

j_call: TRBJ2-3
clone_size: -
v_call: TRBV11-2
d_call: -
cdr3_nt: TGTGCCAGCAGCCCTCTAGGATGGACGACACCTAGCACAGATACGCAGTATTTT
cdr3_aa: CASSPLGWTTPSTDTQYF

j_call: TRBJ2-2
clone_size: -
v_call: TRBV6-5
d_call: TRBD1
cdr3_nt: TGTGCCAGCAGCCTTGGACAGGGAACCGGGGAGCTGTTTTTT
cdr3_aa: CASSLGQGTGELFF

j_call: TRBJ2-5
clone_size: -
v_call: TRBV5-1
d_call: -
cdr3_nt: TGCGCCAGCAGCTTGCAGGGACTCCCCTCTCCAGAGACCCAGTACTTC
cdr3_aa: CASSLQGLPSPETQYF

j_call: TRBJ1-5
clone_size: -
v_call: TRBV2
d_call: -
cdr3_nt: TGTGCCAGCAGTCCGGACCTCCCGCGGCAGCCCCAGCATTTT
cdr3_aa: CASSPDLPRQPQHF

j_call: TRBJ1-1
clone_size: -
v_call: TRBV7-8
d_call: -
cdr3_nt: TGTGCCAGCAGCTTAATACGGGGGAACACTGAAGCTTTCTTT
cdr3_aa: CASSLIRGNTEAFF

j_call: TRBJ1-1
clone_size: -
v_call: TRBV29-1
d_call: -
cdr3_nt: TGCAGCGTAGCTGACTCAGGGAACCCTGAAGCTTTCTTT
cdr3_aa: CSVADSGNPEAFF

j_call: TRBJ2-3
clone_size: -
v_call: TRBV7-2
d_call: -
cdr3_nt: TGTGCCAGCAGCTTGGGACGGGGCACAGATACGCAGTATTTT
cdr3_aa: CASSLGRGTDTQYF

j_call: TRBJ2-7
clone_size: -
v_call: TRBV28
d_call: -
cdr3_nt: TGTGCCAGCAGCCAAATCAGAGGTGAGCAGTACTTC
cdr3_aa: CASSQIRGEQYF

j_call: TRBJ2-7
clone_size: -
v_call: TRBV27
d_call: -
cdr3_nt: TGTGCCAGCAGTTTATCGAGGACCTACGAGCAGTACTTC
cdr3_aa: CASSLSRTYEQYF

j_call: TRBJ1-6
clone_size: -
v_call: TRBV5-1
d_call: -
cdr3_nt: TGCGCCAGCAGCCCGTACAGTACCAATTCACCCCTCCACTTT
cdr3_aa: CASSPYSTNSPLHF

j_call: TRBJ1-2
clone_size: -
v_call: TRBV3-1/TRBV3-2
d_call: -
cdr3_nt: TGTGCCAGCAGCCAAGATAGTAAGGGGCGTGGCTACACCTTC
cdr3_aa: CASSQDSKGRGYTF

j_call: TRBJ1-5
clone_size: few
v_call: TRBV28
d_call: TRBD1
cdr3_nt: TGTGCCAGCAGGGATCAGGGGGCTAGCAATCAGCCCCAGCATTTT
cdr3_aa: CASRDQGASNQPQHF

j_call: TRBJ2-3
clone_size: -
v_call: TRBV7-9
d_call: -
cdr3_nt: TGTGCCAGCGAATTTGCAGATACGCAGTATTTT
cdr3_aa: CASEFADTQYF

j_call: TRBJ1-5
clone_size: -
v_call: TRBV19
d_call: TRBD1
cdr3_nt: TGTGCCAGTAGTAAACAGGGGGCGGATCAGCCCCAGCATTTT
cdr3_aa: CASSKQGADQPQHF

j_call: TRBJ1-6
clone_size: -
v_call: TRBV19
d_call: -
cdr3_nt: TGTGCCAGTAGTATTGGGGTGGTGAATTCACCCCTCCACTTT
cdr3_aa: CASSIGVVNSPLHF

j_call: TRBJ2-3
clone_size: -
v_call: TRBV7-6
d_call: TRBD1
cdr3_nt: TGTGCCAGCAGCCCCCGGGACAGCCGCACAGATACGCAGTATTTT
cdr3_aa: CASSPRDSRTDTQYF

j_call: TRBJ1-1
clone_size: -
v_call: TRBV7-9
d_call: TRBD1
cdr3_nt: TGTGCCAGCATCGACAGGGGGCAGAAGACTGAAGCTTTCTTT
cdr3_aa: CASIDRGQKTEAFF

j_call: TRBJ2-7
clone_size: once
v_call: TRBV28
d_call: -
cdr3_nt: TGTGCCAGCAGTGCTACCCCGGGTCAGGGGAAGTACGAGCAGTACTTC
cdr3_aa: CASSATPGQGKYEQYF

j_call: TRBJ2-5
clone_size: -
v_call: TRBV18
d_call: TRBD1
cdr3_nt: TGTGCCAGCTCACCGGGACAGGGGTTCGAAGAGACCCAGTACTTC
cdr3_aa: CASSPGQGFEETQYF

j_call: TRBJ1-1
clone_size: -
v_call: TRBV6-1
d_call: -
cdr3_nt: TGTGCCAGCAGTGACTTGGGGGCGGGGGCATACACTGAAGCTTTCTTT
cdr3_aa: CASSDLGAGAYTEAFF

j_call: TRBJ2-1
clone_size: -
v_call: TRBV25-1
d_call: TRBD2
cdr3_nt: TGTGCCAGCAGTGAACCCCGAACGGGGGGGGTTGAGCAGTTCTTC
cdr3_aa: CASSEPRTGGVEQFF

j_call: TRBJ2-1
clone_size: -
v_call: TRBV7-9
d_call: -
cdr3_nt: TGTGCCAGCAGCTTAGCACAGGGATACTACAATGAGCAGTTCTTC
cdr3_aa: CASSLAQGYYNEQFF

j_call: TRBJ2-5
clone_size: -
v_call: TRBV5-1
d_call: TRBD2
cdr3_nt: TGCGCCAGCAGCTGGGGACTAGCGGTCCAAGAGACCCAGTACTTC
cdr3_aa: CASSWGLAVQETQYF

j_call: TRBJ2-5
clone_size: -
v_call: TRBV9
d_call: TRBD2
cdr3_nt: TGTGCCAGCAGCTCGGATTGGACTAGCGGAAAAGAGACCCAGTACTTC
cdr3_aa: CASSSDWTSGKETQYF

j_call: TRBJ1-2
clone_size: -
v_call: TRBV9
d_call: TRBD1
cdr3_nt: TGTGCCAGCAGCCCAACCCTCCTGCGACAGGGTACTTATGGCTACACCTTC
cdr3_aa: CASSPTLLRQGTYGYTF

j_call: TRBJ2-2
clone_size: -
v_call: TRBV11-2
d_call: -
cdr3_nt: TGTGCCAGCAGCTTTAGCGGCTTGCAGGGCCCGAACACCGGGGAGCTGTTTTTT
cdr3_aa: CASSFSGLQGPNTGELFF

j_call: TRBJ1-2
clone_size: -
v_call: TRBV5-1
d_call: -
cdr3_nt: TGCGCCAGCAGCTTGGGACAGGACTATGGCTACACCTTC
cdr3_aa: CASSLGQDYGYTF

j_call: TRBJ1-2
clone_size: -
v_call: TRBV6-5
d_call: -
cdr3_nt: TGTGCCAGCAGTTACTCCCCGGACTACTATGGCTACACCTTC
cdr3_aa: CASSYSPDYYGYTF

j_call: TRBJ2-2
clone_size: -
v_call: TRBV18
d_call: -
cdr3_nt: TGTGCCAGCTCACCACTTGGTGACGCGAACACCGGGGAGCTGTTTTTT
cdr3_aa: CASSPLGDANTGELFF

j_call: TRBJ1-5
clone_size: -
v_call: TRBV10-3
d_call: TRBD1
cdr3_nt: TGTGCCATCAGTGAAGGGGACAGGGGGTTGGGTCAGCCCCAGCATTTT
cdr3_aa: CAISEGDRGLGQPQHF

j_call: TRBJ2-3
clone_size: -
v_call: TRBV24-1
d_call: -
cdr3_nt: TGTGCCACCAGTGACAGGATCCACACAGATACGCAGTATTTT
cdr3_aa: CATSDRIHTDTQYF

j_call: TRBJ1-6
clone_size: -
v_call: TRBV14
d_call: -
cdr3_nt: TGTGCCAGCAGCCCACCGGGACAACTCTATAATTCACCCCTCCACTTT
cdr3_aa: CASSPPGQLYNSPLHF

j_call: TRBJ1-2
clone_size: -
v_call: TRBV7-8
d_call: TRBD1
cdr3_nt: TGTGCCAGCAGCCTACGGACAGGGTCCTATGGCTACACCTTC
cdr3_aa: CASSLRTGSYGYTF

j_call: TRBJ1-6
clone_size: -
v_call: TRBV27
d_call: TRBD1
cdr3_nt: TGTGCCAGCAGTTTATACAGGGGGGGGAACGGTCGGCATTCACCCCTCCACTTT
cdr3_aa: CASSLYRGGNGRHSPLHF

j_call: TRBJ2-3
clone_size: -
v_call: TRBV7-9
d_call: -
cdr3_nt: TGTGCCAGCAGCTTAGTTGCTAGCACAGATACGCAGTATTTT
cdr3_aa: CASSLVASTDTQYF

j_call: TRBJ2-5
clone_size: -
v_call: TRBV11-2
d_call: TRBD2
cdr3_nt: TGTGCCAGCAGCCCAGGTTTCGAGCGGGAGGAGACCCAGTACTTC
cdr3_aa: CASSPGFEREETQYF

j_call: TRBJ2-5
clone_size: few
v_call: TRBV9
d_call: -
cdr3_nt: TGTGCCAGCAGCGTCGGCCTAGCGAAAGGCGAGACCCAGTACTTC
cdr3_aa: CASSVGLAKGETQYF

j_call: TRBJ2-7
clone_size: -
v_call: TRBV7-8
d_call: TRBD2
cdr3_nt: TGTGCCAGCAGCCTGGCAAACCGTCCGCGGGGGGTTCTGTTTGAGCAGTACTTC
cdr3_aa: CASSLANRPRGVLFEQYF

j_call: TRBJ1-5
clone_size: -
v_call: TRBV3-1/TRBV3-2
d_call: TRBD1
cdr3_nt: TGTGCCAGCAGGGAGCTCCGGGACAGGACCGGCAATCAGCCCCAGCATTTT
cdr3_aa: CASRELRDRTGNQPQHF

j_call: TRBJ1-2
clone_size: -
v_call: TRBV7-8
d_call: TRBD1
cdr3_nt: TGTGCCAGCAGCTTAGGCGGGACAGGCTTTAGTAGGGGCTACACCTTC
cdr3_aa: CASSLGGTGFSRGYTF

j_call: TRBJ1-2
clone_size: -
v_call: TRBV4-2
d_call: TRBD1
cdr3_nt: TGTGCCAGCAGCCAAGTGGGACAGGGGCTACATGGCTACACCTTC
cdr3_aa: CASSQVGQGLHGYTF

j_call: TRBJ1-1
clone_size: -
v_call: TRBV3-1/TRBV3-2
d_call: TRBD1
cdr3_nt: TGTGCCAGCAGGGTTGGAGGGACAGGGACTGAAGCTTTCTTT
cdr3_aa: CASRVGGTGTEAFF